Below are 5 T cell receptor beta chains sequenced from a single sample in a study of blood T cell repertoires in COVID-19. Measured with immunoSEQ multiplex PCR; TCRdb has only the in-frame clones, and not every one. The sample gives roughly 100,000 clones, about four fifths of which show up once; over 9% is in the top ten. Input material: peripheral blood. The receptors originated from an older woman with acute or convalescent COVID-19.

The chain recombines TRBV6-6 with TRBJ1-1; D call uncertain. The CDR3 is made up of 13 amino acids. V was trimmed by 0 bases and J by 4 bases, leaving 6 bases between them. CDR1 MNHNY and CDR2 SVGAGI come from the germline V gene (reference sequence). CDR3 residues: CASSYSGSTEAFF. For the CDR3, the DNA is TGTGCCAGCAGTTACTCGGGGAGCACTGAAGCTTTCTTT.

CDR3 region: CASSKNCATNEKLFF. DNA of the CDR3: TGTGCCAGCAGCAAAAATTGCGCAACTAATGAAAAACTGTTTTTT. V and J are TRBV21-1 and TRBJ1-4. TRBV21-1 is a known pseudogene. The CDR3 runs to 15 residues.

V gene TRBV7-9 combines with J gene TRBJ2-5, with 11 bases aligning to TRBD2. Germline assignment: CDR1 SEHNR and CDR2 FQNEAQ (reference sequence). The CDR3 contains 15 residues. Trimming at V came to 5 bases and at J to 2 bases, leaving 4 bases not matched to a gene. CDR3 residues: CASSPSSGGQETQYF. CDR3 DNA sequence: TGTGCCAGCAGCCCGTCTAGCGGGGGGCAAGAGACCCAGTACTTC.

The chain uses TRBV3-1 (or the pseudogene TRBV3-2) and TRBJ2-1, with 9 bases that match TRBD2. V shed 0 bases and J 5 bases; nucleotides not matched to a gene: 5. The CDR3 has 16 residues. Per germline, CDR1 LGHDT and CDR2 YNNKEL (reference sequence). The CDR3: CASSQDSGSWDNEQFF. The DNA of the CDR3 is TGTGCCAGCAGCCAAGATAGCGGGAGTTGGGACAATGAGCAGTTCTTC.

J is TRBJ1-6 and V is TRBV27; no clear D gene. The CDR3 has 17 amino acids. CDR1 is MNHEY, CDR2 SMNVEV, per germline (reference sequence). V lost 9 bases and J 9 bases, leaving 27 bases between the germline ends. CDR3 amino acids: CASQRTALDSLSSPLHF. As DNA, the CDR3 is TGTGCCAGTCAGCGAACCGCCCTGGACTCTCTTAGTTCACCCCTCCACTTT.